Reported below is one T cell receptor beta chain. Per the original methods: Amplification from reference gene primers served as the basis for estimated nucleated cell counts. The table came from immunoSEQ multiplex PCR; TCRdb's copy has only in-frame clones and leaves some out. D and trimming were read from the DNA, whereas the V and J calls and clone size are those reported in that table. The table lists fewer than 350,000 clones, 80% to 95% of them singletons. These data come from a study of blood T cell repertoires in COVID-19. Germline assignment: CDR1 LGHDT and CDR2 YNNKEL (reference sequence). V was clipped by 4 bases and J by 8 bases; unmatched bases: 13. CDR3 size: 17 residues.

The chain links TRBV3-1 (or the pseudogene TRBV3-2) to TRBJ2-2, with 10 bases that match TRBD2. This clonotype was sampled from a man in his forties who had been exposed to COVID-19. What was sequenced was PBMCs or T cells enriched from blood (not recorded which). CDR3 residues: CASSRRELAGLTGELFF. Written as DNA, the CDR3 is TGTGCCAGCAGCCGCAGGGAACTAGCGGGGTTAACGGGGGAGCTGTTTTTT.